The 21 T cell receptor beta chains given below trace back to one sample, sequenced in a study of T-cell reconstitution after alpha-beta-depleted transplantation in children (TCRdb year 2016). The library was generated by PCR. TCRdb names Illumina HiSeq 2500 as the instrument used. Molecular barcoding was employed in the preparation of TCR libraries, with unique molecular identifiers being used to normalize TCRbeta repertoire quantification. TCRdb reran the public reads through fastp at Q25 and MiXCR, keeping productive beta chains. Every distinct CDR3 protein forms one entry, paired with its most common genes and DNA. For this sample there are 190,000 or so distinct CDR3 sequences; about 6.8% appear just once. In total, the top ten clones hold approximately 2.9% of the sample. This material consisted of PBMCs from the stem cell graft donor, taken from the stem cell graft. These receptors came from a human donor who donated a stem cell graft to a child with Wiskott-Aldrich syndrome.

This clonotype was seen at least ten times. This chain's CDR3 is CSARTTSGATYNEQFF. CDR3 bases: TGCAGTGCTAGGACGACTAGCGGGGCCACCTACAATGAGCAGTTCTTC. The genes are TRBV20-1 and TRBJ2-1, with 11 bases lining up with TRBD2. Germline V gene sequence: CDR1 DFQATT, CDR2 SNEGSKA (reference sequence). V lost 3 bases and J lost 2; bases outside the gene matches: 6. This CDR3 region has 16 residues.

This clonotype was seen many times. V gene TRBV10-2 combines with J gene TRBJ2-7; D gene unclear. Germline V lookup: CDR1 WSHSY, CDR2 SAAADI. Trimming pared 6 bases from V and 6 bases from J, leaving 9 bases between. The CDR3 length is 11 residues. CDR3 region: CASRELGEQYF. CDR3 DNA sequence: TGCGCCAGCAGGGAGCTGGGCGAGCAGTACTTC.

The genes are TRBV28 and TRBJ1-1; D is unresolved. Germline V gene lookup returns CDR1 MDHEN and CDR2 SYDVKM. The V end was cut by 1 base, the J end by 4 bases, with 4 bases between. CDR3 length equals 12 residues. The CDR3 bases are TGTGCCAGCAGTTTATCCCTCACTGAAGCTTTCTTT. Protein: CASSLSLTEAFF.

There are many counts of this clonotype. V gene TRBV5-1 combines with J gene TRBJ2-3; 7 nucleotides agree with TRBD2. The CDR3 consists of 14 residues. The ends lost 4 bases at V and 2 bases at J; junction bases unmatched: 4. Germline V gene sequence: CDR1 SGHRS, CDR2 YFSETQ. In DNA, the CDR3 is TGCGCCAGCAGCCCCGGGACTACCACAGATACGCAGTATTTT. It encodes CASSPGTTTDTQYF.

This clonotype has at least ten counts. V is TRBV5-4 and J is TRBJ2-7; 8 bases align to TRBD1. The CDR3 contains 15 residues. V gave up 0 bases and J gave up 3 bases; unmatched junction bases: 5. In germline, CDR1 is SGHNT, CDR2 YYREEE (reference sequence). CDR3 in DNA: TGTGCCAGCAGCTTGGGAGGACAGGGAGGCTACGAGCAGTACTTC. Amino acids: CASSLGGQGGYEQYF.

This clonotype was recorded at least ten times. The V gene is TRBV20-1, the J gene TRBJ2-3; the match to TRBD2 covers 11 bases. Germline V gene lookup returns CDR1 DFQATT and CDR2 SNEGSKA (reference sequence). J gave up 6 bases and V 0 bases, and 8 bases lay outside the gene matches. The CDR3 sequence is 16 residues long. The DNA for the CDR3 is TGCAGTGCTAGAGACTCTACTAGCGGGAGTTTTGATACGCAGTATTTT. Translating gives CSARDSTSGSFDTQYF.

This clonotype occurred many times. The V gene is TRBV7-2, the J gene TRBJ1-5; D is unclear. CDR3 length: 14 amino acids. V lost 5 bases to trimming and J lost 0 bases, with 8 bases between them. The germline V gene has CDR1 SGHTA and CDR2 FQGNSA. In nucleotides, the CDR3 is TGTGCCAGCAGCCCAAGACCTAGCAATCAGCCCCAGCATTTT. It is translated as CASSPRPSNQPQHF.

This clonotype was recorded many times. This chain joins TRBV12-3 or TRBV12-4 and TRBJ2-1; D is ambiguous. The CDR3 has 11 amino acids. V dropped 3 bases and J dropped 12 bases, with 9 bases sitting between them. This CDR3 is CASSFGDSQFF. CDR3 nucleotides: TGTGCCAGCAGTTTTGGGGATTCGCAGTTCTTC.

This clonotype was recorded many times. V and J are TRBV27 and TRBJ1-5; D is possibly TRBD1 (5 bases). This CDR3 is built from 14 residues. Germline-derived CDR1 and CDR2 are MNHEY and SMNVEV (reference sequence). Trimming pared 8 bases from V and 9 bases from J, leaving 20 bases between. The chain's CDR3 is CASRAGTLVGPQHF. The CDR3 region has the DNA TGTGCCAGCCGTGCCGGGACTCTCGTTGGGCCCCAGCATTTT.

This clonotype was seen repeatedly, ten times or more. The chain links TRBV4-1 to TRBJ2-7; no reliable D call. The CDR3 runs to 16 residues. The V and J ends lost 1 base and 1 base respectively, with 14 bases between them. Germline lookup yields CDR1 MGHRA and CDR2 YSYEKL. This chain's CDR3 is CASSQAKVGTSYEQYF. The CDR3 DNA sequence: TGCGCCAGCAGCCAAGCGAAAGTCGGCACTTCCTACGAGCAGTACTTC.

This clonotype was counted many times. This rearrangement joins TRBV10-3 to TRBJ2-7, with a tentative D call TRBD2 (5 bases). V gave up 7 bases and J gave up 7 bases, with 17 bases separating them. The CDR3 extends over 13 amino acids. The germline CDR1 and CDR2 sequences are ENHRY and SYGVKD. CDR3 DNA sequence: TGTGCCATCACCGCGGACGGGATCTGGGAGCAGTACTTC. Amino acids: CAITADGIWEQYF.

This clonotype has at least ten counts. CDR3: CSAEPGLALDNEQFF. The DNA for the CDR3 is TGCAGTGCCGAGCCGGGACTAGCTCTCGACAATGAGCAGTTCTTC. The genes are TRBV20-1 and TRBJ2-1; 9 bases match TRBD2. With 6 bases clipped from V and 5 bases from J, the junction kept 11 bases outside the gene matches. The CDR3 has 15 residues. Per the germline V gene, CDR1 is DFQATT and CDR2 is SNEGSKA (reference sequence).

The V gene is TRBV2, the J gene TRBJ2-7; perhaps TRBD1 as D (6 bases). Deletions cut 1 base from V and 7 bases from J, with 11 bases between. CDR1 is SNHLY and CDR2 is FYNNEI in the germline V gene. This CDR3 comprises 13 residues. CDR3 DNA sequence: TGTGCCAGCAGTGAAGGCAGGGGCGGAGAGCAGTACTTC. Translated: CASSEGRGGEQYF.

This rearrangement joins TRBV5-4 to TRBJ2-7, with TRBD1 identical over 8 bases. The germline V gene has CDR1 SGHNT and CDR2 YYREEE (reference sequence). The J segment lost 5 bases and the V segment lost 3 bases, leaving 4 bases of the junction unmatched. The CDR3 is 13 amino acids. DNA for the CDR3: TGTGCCAGCAGCTGGGACAGGCAGGACGAGCAGTACTTC. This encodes CASSWDRQDEQYF.

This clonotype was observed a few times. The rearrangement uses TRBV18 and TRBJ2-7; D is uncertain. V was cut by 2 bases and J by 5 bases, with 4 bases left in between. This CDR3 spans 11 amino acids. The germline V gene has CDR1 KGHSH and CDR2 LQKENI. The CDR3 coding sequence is TGTGCCAGCTCACCAAAACACGAGCAGTACTTC. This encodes CASSPKHEQYF. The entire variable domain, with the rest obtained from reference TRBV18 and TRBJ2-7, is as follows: NAGVMQNPRHLVRRRGQEARLRCSPMKGHSHVYWYRQLPEEGLKFMVYLQKENIIDESGMPKERFSAEFPKEGPSILRIQQVVRGDSAAYFCASSPKHEQYFGPGTRLTVT.

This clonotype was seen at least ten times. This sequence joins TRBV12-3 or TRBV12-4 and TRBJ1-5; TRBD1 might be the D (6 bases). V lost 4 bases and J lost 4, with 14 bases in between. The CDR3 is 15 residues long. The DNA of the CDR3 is TGTGCCAGCAGTTATACAGGGCGGGGGAATCAGCCCCAGCATTTT. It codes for CASSYTGRGNQPQHF.

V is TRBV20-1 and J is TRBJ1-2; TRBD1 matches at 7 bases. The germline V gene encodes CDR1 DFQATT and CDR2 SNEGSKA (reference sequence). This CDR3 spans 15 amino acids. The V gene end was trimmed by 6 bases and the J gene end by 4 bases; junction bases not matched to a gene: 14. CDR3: CSAHQQGFGLYGYTF. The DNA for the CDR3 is TGCAGTGCCCACCAACAGGGGTTTGGTCTCTATGGCTACACCTTC.

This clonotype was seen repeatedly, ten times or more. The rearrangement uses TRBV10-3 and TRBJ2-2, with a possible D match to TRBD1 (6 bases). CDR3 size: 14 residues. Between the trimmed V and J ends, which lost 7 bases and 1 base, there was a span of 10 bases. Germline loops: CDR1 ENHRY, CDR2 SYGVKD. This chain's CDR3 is CAINPTGNTGELFF. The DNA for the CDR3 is TGTGCCATCAACCCGACAGGGAACACCGGGGAGCTGTTTTTT.

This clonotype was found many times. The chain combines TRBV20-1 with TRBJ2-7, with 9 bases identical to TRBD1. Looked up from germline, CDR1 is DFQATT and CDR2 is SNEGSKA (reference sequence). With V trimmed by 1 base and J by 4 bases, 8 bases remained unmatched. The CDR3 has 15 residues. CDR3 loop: CSARALQGAKYEQYF. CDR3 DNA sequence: TGCAGTGCTAGAGCCCTACAGGGGGCCAAATACGAGCAGTACTTC.

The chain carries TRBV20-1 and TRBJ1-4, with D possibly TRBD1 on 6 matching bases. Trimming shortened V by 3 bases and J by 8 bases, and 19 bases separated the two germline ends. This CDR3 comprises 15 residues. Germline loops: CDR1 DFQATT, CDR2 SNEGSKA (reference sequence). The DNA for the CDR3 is TGCAGTGCTAGTATGGGTGGCAGGGGATACGAAAAACTGTTTTTT. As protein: CSASMGGRGYEKLFF.

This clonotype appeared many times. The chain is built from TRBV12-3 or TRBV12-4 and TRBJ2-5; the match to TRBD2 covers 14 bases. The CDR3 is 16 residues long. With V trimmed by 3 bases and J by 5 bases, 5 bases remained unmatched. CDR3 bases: TGTGCCAGCAGTTTGGGGACTAGCGGGAGATACGAGACCCAGTACTTC. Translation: CASSLGTSGRYETQYF.